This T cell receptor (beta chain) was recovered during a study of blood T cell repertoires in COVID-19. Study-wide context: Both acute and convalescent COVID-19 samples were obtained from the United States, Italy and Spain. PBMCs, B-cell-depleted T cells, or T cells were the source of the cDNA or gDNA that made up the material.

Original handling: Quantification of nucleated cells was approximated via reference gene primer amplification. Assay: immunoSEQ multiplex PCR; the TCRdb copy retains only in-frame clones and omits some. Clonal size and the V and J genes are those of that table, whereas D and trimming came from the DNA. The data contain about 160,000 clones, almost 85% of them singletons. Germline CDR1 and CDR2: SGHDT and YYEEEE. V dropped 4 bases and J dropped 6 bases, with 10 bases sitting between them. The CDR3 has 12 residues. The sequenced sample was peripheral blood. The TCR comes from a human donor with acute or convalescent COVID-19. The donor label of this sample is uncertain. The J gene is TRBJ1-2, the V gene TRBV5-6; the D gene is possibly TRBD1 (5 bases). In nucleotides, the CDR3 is TGTGCCAGCAGCATACAGGAAAATGGCTACACCTTC. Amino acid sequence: CASSIQENGYTF.